This passage covers 2 T cell receptor beta chains from one sample sequenced in a study of cytomegalovirus exposure and HLA in healthy donors. The PCR employed 60 Vbeta primers together with 13 Jbeta primers. Sequencing was performed with immunoSEQ multiplex PCR; in TCRdb, only in-frame clones are kept and a portion is missing. The profile covers roughly 97,000 clones, with roughly a tenth appearing a single time and 5.1% taken by the ten largest. Sequencing used PBMCs. These receptors were obtained from a man aged 45 to 65 in good health and CMV-seropositive.

V is TRBV5-1 and J is TRBJ2-3; D unclear. The V end lost 3 bases, the J end lost 3 bases, and 8 bases lay between the germline ends. The CDR3 sequence is 13 residues long. Germline-derived CDR1 and CDR2 are SGHRS and YFSETQ. DNA of the CDR3: TGCGCCAGCAGCTCCCTTCTTACAGATACGCAGTATTTT. It encodes CASSSLLTDTQYF.

The rearrangement links TRBV28 to TRBJ2-3; the match to TRBD2 covers 12 bases. The germline gives CDR1 MDHEN, CDR2 SYDVKM. Trimming removed 3 bases from V and 4 bases from J; junction bases left unmatched: 11. The CDR3 length is 18 residues. The CDR3 here is CASSFVTSGRSGADTQYF. In DNA form, the CDR3 reads TGTGCCAGCAGTTTTGTTACTAGCGGGAGGTCTGGGGCAGATACGCAGTATTTT.